Presented here are 2 T cell receptor beta chains from one specimen sequenced in a study of beta chain features in type 1 diabetes (dated by TCRdb to the late 2010s). Their target antigens are unknown. Library preparation was by the immunoSEQ multiplex PCR assay. All of the isolated RNA was reverse transcribed with the High Capacity cDNA Reverse Transcription Kit, so expressed TCRB transcripts were sequenced. The clones in this table, taken by TCRdb from immuneACCESS, are in-frame only. Not every clone is retained; where verified, under half of the shortfall comes from an unresolved V gene, and the cause of the rest is unknown. The sample yields more than 100,000 clones; around 9% were counted once. The ten top clones hold 0.6% to 0.9% of the sample. Points the paper makes about the study in general: A moderate but significant shortening of TCRB CDR3 length was observed in type 1 diabetes patients in all four CD4+ subsets.

The sequencing sample was made of central memory CD4+ T cells from blood. The receptors were sampled from a man aged 25 to 40 with type 1 diabetes.

The rearrangement joins TRBV5-1 to TRBJ2-6; D gene ambiguous. V was pared by 4 bases and J by 0 bases, with 8 bases between. Germline lookup yields CDR1 SGHRS and CDR2 YFSETQ. The CDR3 has 15 amino acids. CDR3 in DNA: TGCGCCAGCAGCCCCGGTAGCTCTGGGGCCAACGTCCTGACTTTC. This encodes CASSPGSSGANVLTF.

The gene calls are TRBV2 and TRBJ1-5; the D is unclear. Germline V gene lookup returns CDR1 SNHLY and CDR2 FYNNEI. The CDR3 consists of 14 residues. Trimming shortened V by 1 base and J by 5 bases, and 9 bases separated the two germline ends. The CDR3 loop reads CASSEGWGDQPQHF. CDR3 in DNA: TGTGCCAGCAGTGAAGGGTGGGGAGATCAGCCCCAGCATTTT.